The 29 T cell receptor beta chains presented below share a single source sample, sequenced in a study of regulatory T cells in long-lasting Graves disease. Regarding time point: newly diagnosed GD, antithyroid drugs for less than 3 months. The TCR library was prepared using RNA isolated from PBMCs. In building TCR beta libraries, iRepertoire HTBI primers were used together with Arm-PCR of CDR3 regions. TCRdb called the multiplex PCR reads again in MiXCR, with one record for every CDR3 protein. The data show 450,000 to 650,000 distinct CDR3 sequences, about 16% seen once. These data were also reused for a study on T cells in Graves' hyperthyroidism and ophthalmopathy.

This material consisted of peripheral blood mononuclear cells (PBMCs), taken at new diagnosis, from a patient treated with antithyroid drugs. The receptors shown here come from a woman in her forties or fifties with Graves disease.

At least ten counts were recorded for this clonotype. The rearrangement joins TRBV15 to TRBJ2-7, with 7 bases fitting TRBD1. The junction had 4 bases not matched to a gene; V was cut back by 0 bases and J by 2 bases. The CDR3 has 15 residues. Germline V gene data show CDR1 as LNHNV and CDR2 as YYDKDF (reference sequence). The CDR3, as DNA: TGTGCCACCAGCAGAGAGAGAGGGGGCACCTACGAGCAGTACTTC. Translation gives CATSRERGGTYEQYF. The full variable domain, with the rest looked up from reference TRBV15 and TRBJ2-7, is DAMVIQNPRYQVTQFGKPVTLSCSQTLNHNVMYWYQQKSSQAPKLLFHYYDKDFNNEADTPDNFQSRRPNTSFCFLDIRSPGLGDTAMYLCATSRERGGTYEQYFGPGTRLTVT.

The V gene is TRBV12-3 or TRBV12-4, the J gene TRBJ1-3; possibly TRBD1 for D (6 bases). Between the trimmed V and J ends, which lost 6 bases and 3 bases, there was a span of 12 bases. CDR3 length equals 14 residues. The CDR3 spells CASSVQGLGNTIYF. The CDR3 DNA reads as TGTGCCAGCAGCGTTCAGGGGCTTGGAAACACCATATATTTT.

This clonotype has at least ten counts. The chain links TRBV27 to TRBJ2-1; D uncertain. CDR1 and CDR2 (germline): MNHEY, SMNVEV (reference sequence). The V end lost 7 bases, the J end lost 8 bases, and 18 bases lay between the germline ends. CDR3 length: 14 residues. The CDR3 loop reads CASTPFKGWDEQFF. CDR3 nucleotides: TGTGCCAGCACTCCCTTTAAGGGTTGGGATGAGCAGTTCTTC.

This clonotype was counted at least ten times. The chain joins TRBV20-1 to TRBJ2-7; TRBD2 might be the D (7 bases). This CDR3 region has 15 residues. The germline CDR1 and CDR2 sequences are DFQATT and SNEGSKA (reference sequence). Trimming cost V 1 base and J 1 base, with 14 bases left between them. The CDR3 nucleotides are TGCAGTGCTAGAGGGGGAGGGGGGTGGTCCTACGAGCAGTACTTC. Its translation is CSARGGGGWSYEQYF.

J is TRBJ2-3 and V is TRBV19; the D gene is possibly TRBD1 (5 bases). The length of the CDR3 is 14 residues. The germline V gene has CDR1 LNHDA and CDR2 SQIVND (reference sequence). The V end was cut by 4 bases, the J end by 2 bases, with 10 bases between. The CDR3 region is CASSTDTNTDTQYF. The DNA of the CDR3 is TGTGCCAGTAGTACGGACACAAACACAGATACGCAGTATTTT. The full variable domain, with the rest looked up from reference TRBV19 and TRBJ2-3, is DGGITQSPKYLFRKEGQNVTLSCEQNLNHDAMYWYRQDPGQGLRLIYYSQIVNDFQKGDIAEGYSVSREKKESFPLTVTSAQKNPTAFYLCASSTDTNTDTQYFGPGTRLTVL.

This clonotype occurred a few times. CDR3 residues: CATSRVAGSSYEQYF. The CDR3 DNA is TGTGCCACCAGCAGAGTGGCGGGGAGCTCCTACGAGCAGTACTTC. The J gene is TRBJ2-7, the V gene TRBV15, with D perhaps matching TRBD2 (6 bases). The germline gives CDR1 LNHNV, CDR2 YYDKDF (reference sequence). The CDR3 length is 15 residues. Trimming pared 1 base from V and 0 bases from J, leaving 10 bases between.

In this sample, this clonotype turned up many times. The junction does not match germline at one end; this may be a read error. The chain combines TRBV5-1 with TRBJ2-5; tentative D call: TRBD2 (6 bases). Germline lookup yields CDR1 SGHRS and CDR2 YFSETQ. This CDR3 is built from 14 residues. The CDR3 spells CASSPRGGEETQYF. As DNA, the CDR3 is TGTGCCAGCAGTCCCCGGGGCGGGGAAGAGACCCAGTACTTC.

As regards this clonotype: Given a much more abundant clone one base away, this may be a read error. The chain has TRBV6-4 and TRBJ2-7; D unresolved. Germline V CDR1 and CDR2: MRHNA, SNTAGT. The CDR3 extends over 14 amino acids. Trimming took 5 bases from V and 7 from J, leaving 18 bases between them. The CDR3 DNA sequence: TGTGCCAGCAGTTTCACCCCCGGATACAATGAGCAGTACTTC. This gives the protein CASSFTPGYNEQYF.

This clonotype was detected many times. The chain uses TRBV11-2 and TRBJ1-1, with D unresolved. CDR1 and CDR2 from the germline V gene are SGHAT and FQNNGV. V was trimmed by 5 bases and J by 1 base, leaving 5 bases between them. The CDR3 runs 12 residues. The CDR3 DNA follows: TGTGCCAGCAGCAAGAGGAACACTGAAGCTTTCTTT. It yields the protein CASSKRNTEAFF.

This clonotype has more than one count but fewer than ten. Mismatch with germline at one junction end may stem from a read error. The CDR3 loop reads CASSEGIEQSF. CDR3 sequence (DNA): TGTGCCAGCAGCGAAGGGATTGAGCAGTCCTTC. The chain is built from TRBV9 and TRBJ2-1, with D uncertain. Germline loops: CDR1 SGDLS, CDR2 YYNGEE. This CDR3 comprises 11 residues.

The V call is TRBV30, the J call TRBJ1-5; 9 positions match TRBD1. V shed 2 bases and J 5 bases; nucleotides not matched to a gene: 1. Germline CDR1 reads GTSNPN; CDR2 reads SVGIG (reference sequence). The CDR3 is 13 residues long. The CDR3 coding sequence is TGTGCCTGGAGTAGGGACAGGGATCAGCCCCAGCATTTT. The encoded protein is CAWSRDRDQPQHF. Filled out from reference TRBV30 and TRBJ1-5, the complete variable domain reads SQTIHQWPATLVQPVGSPLSLECTVEGTSNPNLYWYRQAAGRGLQLLFYSVGIGQISSEVPQNLSASRPQDRQFILSSKKLLLSDSGFYLCAWSRDRDQPQHFGDGTRLSIL.

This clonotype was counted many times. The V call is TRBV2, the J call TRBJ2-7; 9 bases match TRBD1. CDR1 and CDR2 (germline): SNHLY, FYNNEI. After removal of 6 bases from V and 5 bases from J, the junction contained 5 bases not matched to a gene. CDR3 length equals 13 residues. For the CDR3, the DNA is TGTGCCAGCAGACCGGGACAGGGCAACGAGCAGTACTTC. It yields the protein CASRPGQGNEQYF.

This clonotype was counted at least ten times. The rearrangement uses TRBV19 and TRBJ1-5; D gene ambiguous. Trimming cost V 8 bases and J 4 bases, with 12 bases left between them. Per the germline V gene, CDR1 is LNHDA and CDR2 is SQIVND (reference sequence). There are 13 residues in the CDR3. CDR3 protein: CASGSVGNQPQHF. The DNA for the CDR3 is TGTGCCAGTGGAAGCGTTGGTAATCAGCCCCAGCATTTT.

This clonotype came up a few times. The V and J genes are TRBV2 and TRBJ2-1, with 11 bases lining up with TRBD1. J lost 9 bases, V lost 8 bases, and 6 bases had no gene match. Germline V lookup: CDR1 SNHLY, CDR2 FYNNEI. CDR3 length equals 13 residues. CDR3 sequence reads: CASARTGGGEQFF. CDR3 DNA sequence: TGTGCCAGCGCAAGGACAGGGGGCGGTGAGCAGTTCTTC.

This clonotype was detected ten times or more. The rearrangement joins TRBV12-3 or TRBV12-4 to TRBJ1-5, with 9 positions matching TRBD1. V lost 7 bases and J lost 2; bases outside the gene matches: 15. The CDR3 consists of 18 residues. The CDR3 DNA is TGTGCCAGCACGTCCGGGACAGGGTTTTCCGCGGGCAATCAGCCCCAGCATTTT. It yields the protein CASTSGTGFSAGNQPQHF.

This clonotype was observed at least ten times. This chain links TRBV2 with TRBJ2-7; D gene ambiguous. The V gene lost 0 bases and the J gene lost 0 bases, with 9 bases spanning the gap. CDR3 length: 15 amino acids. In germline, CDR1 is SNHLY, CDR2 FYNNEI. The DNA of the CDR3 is TGTGCCAGCAGTGAAGCGTTGGGGATCTCCTACGAGCAGTACTTC. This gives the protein CASSEALGISYEQYF.

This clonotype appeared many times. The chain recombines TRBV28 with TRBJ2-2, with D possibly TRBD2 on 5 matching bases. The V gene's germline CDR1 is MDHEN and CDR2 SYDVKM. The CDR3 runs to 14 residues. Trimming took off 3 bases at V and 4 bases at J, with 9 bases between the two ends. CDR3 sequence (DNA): TGTGCCAGCAGTTTCGGAGGTCCCACCGGGGAGCTGTTTTTT. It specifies CASSFGGPTGELFF.

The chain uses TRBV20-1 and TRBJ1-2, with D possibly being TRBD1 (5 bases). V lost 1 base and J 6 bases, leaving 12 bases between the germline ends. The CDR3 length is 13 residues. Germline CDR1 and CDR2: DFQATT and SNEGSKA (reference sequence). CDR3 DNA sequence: TGCAGTGCTAGAGGCGGGGGTTCTCATGGCTACACCTTC. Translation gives CSARGGGSHGYTF.

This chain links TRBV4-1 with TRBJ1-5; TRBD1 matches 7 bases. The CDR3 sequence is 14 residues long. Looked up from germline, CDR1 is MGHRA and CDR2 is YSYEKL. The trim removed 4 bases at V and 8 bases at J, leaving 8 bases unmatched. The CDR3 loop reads CASSLLTGIEPQHF. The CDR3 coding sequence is TGCGCCAGCAGCCTTCTGACAGGGATTGAGCCCCAGCATTTT.

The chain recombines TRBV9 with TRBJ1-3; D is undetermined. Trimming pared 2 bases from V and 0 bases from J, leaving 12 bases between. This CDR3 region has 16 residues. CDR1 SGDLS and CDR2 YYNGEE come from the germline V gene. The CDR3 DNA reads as TGTGCCAGCAGCGTTGAGCCCTCGAGCTCTGGAAACACCATATATTTT. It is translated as CASSVEPSSSGNTIYF.

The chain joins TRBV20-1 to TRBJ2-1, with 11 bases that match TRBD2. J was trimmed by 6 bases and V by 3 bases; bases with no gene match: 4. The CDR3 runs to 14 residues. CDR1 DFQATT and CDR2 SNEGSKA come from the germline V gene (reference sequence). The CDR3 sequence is CSASPTSGVNEQFF. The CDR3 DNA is TGCAGTGCTAGTCCGACTAGCGGGGTCAATGAGCAGTTCTTC.

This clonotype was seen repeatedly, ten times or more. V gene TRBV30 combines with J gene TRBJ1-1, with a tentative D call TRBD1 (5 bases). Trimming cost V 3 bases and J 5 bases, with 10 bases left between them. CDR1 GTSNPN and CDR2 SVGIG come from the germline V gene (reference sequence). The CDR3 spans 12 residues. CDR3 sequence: CAWRGRRTEAFF. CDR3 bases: TGTGCCTGGAGGGGGCGAAGGACTGAAGCTTTCTTT.

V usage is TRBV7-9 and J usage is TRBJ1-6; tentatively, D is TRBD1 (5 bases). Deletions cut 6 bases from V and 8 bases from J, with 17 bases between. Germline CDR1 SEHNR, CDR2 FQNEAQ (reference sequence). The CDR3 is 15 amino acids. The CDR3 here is CASSHPRGNDSPLHF. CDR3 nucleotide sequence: TGTGCCAGCAGTCACCCCCGGGGGAACGATTCACCCCTCCACTTT.

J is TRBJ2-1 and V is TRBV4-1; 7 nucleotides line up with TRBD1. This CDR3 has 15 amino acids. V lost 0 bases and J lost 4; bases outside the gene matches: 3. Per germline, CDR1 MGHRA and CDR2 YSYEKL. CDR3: CASSQDGTDYNEQFF. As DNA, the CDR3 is TGCGCCAGCAGCCAAGATGGGACAGATTACAATGAGCAGTTCTTC.

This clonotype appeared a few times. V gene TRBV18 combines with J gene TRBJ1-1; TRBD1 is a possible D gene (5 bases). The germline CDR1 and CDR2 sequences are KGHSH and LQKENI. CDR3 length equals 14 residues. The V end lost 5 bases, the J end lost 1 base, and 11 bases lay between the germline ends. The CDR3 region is CASSAITGNTEAFF. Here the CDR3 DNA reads TGTGCCAGCTCAGCGATTACAGGGAACACTGAAGCTTTCTTT.

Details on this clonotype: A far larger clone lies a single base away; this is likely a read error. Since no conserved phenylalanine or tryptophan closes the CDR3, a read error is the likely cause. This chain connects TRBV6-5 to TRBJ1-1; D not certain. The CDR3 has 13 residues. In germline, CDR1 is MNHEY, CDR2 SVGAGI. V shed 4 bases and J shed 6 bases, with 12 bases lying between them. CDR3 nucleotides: TGTGCCAGCAGTTTCCCCCCGCCCCCTGAAGCTTTCTCT. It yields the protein CASSFPPPPEAFS.

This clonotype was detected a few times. The CDR3 region is CASSEPRGRDGQPQHF. CDR3 DNA: TGTGCCAGTAGTGAGCCCAGGGGCAGGGACGGGCAGCCCCAGCATTTT. The chain uses TRBV19 and TRBJ1-5; maybe TRBD1 (6 bases). The germline V and J ends were trimmed by 5 bases and 7 bases, with 21 bases remaining between them. CDR3 length: 16 residues. Germline V lookup: CDR1 LNHDA, CDR2 SQIVND (reference sequence).

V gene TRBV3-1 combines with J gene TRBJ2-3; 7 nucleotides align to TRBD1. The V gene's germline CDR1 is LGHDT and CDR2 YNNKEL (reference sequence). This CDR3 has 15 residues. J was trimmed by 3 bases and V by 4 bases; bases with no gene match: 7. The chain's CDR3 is CASSPGTARTDTQYF. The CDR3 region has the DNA TGTGCCAGCAGCCCGGGGACAGCAAGAACAGATACGCAGTATTTT.

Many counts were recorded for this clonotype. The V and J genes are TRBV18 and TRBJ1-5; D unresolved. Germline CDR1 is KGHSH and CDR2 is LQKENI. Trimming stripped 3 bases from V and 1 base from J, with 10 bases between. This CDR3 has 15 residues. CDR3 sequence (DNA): TGTGCCAGCTCACCGGCAGGTCCAAGCAATCAGCCCCAGCATTTT. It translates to CASSPAGPSNQPQHF.